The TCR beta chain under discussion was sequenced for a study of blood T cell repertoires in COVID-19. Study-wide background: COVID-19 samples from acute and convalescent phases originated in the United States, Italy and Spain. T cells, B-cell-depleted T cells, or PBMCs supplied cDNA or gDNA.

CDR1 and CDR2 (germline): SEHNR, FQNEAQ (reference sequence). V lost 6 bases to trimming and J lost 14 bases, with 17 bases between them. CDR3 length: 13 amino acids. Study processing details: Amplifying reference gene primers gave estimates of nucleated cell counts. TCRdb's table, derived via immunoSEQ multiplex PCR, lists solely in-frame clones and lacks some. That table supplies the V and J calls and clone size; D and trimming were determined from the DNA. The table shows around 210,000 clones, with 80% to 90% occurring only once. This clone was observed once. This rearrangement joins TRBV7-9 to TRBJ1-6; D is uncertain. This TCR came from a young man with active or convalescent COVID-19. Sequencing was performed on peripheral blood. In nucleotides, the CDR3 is TGTGCCAGCAGTCCTACCGCCCCATCGGCCCTCCACTTT. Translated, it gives CASSPTAPSALHF.